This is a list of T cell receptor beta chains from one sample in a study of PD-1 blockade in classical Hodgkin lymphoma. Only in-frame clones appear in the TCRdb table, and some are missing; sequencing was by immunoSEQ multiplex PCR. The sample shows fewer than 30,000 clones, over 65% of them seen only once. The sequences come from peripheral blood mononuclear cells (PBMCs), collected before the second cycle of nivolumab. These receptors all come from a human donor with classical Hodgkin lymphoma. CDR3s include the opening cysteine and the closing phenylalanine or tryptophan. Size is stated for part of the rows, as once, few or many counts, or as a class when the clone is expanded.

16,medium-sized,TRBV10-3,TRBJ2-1,CASRGSGGGTYNEQFF
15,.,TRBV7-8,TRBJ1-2,CASSLGSEGTYGYTF
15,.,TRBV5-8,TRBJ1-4,CASSYSTGPNEKLFF
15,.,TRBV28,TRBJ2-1,CASRSGGGPYNEQFF
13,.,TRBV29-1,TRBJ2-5,CSVGPRGFQTQYF
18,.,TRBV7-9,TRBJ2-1,CASTLRVSPTIIYNEQFF
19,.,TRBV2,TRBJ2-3,CASFLVRASGGVGTDTQYF
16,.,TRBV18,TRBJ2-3,CASSPPDRGRTDTQYF
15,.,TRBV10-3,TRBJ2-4,CAISLLAGVKNIQYF
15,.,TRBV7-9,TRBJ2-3,CASSLYLSSTDTQYF
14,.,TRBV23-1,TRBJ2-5,CASSSGTREETQYF
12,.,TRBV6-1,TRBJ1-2,CASSFYRDGYTF
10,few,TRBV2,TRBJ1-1,CASSGQQAFF
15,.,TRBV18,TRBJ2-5,CASSPQVNLQETQYF
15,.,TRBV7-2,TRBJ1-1,CASRLHPISGTEAFF
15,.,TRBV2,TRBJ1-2,CASRGGKASNYGYTF
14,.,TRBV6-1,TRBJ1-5,CAIWTGQLHQPQHF
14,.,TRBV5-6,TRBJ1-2,CASSLEGGRTSYTF
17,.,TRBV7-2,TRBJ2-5,CASSLQGVAGLRETQYF
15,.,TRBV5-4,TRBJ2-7,CASSLVDRGLDEQYF
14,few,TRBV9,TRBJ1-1,CASSRGRRNTEAFF
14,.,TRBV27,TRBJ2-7,CASSRAGGTYEQYF
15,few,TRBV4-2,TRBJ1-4,CASSQGTGPNEKLFF
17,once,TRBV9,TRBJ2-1,CASSVDPGGGAVDEQFF
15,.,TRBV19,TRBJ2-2,CASTPPRGNTGELFF
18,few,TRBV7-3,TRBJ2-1,CASSLRPRAVYTYNEQFF
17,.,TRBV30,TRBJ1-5,CAWSVFSPRGPNQPQHF
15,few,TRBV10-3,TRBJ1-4,CAISQEAEMGEKLFF
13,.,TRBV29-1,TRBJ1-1,CSARTGANTEAFF
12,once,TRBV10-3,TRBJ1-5,CAISDLNQPQHF
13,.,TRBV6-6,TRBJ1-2,CATRKGAGYGYTF
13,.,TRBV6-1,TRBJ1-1,CASSFSMNTEAFF
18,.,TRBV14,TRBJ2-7,CASSQEWSFVQGKNEQYF
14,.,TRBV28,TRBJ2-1,CASSEVRVWNEQFF
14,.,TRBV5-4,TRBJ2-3,CASSPTSRTDTQYF
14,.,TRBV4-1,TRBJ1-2,CASSLTTGRNGYTF
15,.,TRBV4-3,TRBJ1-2,CASSQPTGKVRGYTF
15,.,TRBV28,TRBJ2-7,CASSLLLDIPAEQYF
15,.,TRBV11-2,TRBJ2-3,CASSRPPVGTDTQYF
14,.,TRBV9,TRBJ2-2,CASSERTSTGELFF